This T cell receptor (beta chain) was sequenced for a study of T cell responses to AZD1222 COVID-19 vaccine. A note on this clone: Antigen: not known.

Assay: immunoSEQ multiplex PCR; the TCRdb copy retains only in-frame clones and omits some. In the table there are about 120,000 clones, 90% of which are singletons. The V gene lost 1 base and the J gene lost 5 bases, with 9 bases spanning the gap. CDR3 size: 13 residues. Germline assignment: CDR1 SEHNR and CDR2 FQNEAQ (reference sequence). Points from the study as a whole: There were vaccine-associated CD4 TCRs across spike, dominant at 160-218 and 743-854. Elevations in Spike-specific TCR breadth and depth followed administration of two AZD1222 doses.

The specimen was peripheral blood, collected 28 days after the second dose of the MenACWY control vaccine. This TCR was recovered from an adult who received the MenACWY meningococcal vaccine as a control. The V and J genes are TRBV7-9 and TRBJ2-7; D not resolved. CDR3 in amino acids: CASSLVVIDEQYF. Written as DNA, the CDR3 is TGTGCCAGCAGCTTAGTGGTTATCGACGAGCAGTACTTC.